The entry below gives a single T cell receptor beta chain sequence along with its context. Its antigen is not identified. The V segment lost 4 bases and the J segment 5 bases; nucleotides outside the gene matches: 2. CDR1 PRHDT and CDR2 FYEKMQ come from the germline V gene (reference sequence). This CDR3 spans 14 amino acids. Investigators performed immunoSEQ version v3.0 at survey level. For every sample, sequencing targeted roughly 35,000-50,000 T-cell genomes. Here immunoSEQ multiplex PCR was the method, and the copy in TCRdb shows in-frame clones only, minus some. The sample contains more than 25,000 clones, 85% to 95% of which appear only once. This sample was taken from a study of long-term antiretroviral therapy in people with HIV. General observations from the study: Blood in the study was drawn between about 2004 and 2017, possibly under older ART regimens, which may be less effective than current ones. ART adherence, viral resistance and therapy changes went undocumented.

Material: unsorted PBMCs, obtained around 6.5 years after starting antiretroviral therapy. V usage is TRBV13 and J usage is TRBJ2-2, with TRBD1 matching over 9 bases. The sequence came from a woman aged 40 to 50 with HIV. This CDR3 reads CASSSDRGTGELFF. The CDR3 coding sequence is TGTGCCAGCAGCTCCGACAGGGGGACCGGGGAGCTGTTTTTT.